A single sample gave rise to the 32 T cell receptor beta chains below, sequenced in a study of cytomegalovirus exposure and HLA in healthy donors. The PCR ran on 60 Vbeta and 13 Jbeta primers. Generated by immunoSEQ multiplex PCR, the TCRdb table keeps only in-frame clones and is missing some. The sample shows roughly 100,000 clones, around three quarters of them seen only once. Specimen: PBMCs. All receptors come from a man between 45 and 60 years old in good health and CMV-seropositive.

CDR3 sequence reads: CASSLNSQGSNQPQHF. As DNA, the CDR3 is TGTGCCAGCAGCTTAAACTCCCAGGGGAGCAATCAGCCCCAGCATTTT. V usage is TRBV7-2 and J usage is TRBJ1-5, with a weak D call TRBD1 (6 bases). Germline V CDR1 and CDR2: SGHTA, FQGNSA. The CDR3 consists of 16 residues. V lost 2 bases and J lost 1, with 12 bases in between.

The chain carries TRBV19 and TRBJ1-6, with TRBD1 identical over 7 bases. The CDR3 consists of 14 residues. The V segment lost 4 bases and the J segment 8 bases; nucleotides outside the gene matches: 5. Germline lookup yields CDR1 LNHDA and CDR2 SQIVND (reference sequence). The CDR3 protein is CASSRDSIDSPLHF. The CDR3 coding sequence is TGTGCCAGTAGTAGGGACAGTATCGATTCACCCCTCCACTTT. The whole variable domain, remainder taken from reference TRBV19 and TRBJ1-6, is DGGITQSPKYLFRKEGQNVTLSCEQNLNHDAMYWYRQDPGQGLRLIYYSQIVNDFQKGDIAEGYSVSREKKESFPLTVTSAQKNPTAFYLCASSRDSIDSPLHFGNGTRLTVT.

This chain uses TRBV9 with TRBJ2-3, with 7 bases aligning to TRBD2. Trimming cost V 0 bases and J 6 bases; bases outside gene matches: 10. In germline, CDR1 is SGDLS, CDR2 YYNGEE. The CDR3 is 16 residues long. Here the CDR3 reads CASSVGGRGAGDTQYF. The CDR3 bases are TGTGCCAGCAGCGTAGGGGGGAGGGGAGCAGGGGATACGCAGTATTTT.

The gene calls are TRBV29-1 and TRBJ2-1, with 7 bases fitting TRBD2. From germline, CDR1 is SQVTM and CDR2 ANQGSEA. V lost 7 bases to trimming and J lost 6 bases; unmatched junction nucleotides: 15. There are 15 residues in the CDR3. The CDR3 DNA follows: TGCAGCGCTATGAGGGGACTAACATGGGGCAATGAGCAGTTCTTC. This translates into CSAMRGLTWGNEQFF.

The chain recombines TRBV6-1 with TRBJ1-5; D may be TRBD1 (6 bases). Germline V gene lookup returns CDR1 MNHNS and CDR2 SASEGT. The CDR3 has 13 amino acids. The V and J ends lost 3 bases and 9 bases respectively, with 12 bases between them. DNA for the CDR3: TGTGCCAGCAGTGACCAGGGCAGGGGGCCCCAGCATTTT. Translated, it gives CASSDQGRGPQHF.

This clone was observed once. In DNA form, the CDR3 reads TGTGCCAGCAGCTCGGGTAGCTCCTACGAGCAGTACTTC. It codes for CASSSGSSYEQYF. The V call is TRBV5-4, the J call TRBJ2-7; D is uncertain. The CDR3 has 13 residues. V was clipped by 3 bases and J by 0 bases, with 7 bases between them. Per the germline V gene, CDR1 is SGHNT and CDR2 is YYREEE (reference sequence).

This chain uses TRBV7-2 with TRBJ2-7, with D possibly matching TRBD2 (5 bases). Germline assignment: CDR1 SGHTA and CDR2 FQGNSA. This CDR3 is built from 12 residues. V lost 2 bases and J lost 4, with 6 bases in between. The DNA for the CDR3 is TGTGCCAGCAGCTTATCGGGGTACGAGCAGTACTTC. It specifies CASSLSGYEQYF.

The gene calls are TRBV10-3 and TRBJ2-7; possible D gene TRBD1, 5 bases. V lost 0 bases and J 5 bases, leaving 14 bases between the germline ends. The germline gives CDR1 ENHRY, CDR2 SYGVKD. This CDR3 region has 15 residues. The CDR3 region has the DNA TGTGCCATCAGTGAGTCGAACTCCAGGGTCCACGAGCAGTACTTC. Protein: CAISESNSRVHEQYF.

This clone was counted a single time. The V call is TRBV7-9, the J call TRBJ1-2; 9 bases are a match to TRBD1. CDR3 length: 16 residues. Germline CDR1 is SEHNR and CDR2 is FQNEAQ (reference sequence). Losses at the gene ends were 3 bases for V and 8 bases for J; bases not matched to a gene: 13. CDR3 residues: CASSLGLDRGFHGYTF. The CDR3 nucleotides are TGTGCCAGCAGCTTGGGCTTGGACAGGGGATTCCACGGCTACACCTTC.

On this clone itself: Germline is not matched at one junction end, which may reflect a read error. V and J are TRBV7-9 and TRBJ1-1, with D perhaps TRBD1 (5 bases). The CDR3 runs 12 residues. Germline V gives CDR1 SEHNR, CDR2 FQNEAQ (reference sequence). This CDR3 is CSSSYLGAEAFF. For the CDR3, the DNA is TGTTCCAGCAGCTACTTAGGGGCTGAAGCTTTCTTT.

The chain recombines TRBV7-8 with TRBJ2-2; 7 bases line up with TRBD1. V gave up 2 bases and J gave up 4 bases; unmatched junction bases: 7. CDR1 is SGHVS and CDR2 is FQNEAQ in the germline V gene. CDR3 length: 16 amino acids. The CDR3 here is CASSLFTGVGTGELFF. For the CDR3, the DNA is TGTGCCAGCAGCTTATTTACAGGGGTGGGCACCGGGGAGCTGTTTTTT.

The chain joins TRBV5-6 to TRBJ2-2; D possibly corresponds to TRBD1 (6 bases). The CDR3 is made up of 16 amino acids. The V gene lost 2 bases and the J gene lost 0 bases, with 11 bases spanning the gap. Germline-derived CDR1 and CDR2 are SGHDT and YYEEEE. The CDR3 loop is CASSFLTGSNTGELFF. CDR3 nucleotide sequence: TGTGCCAGCAGCTTTTTGACAGGATCGAACACCGGGGAGCTGTTTTTT. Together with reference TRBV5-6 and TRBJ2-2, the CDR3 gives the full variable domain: DAGVTQSPTHLIKTRGQQVTLRCSPKSGHDTVSWYQQALGQGPQFIFQYYEEEERQRGNFPDRFSGHQFPNYSSELNVNALLLGDSALYLCASSFLTGSNTGELFFGEGSRLTVL.

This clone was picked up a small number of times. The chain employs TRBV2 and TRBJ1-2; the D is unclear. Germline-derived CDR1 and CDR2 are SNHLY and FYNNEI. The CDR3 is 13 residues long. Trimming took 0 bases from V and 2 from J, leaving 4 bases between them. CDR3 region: CASSEAVNYGYTF. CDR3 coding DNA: TGTGCCAGCAGTGAAGCTGTAAACTATGGCTACACCTTC.

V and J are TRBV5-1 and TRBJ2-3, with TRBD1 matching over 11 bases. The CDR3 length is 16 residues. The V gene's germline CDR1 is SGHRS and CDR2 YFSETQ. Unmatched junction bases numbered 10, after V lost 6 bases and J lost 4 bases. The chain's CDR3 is CASTEGQGVEADTQYF. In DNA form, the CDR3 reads TGCGCCAGCACCGAGGGACAGGGGGTTGAAGCAGATACGCAGTATTTT.

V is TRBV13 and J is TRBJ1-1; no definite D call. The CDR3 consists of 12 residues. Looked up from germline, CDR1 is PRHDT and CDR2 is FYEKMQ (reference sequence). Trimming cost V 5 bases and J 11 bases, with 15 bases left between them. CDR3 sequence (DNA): TGTGCCAGCAGCCCCCGGGAGGGAGGCGCTTTCTTT. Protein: CASSPREGGAFF. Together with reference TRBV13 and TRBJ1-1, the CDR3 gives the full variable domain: AAGVIQSPRHLIKEKRETATLKCYPIPRHDTVYWYQQGPGQDPQFLISFYEKMQSDKGSIPDRFSAQQFSDYHSELNMSSLELGDSALYFCASSPREGGAFFGQGTRLTVV.

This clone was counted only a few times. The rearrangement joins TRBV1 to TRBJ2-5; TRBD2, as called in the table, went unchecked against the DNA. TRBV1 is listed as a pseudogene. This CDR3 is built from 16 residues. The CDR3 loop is CTSSRPTAGGEETQYF. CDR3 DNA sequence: TGCACCAGCAGCCGCCCGACTGCGGGTGGGGAGGAGACCCAGTACTTC.

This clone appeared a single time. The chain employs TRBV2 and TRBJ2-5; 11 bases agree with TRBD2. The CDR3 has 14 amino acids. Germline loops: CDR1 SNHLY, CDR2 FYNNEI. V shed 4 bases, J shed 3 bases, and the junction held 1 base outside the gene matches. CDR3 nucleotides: TGTGCCAGCAGTGGGGGACTAGCGGAAGAGACCCAGTACTTC. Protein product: CASSGGLAEETQYF.

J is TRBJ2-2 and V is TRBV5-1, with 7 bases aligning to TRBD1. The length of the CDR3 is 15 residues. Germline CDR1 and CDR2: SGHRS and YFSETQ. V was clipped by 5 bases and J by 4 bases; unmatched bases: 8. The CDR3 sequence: CASRLLRQGTGELFF. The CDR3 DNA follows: TGCGCCAGCAGACTGCTCCGACAGGGCACCGGGGAGCTGTTTTTT.

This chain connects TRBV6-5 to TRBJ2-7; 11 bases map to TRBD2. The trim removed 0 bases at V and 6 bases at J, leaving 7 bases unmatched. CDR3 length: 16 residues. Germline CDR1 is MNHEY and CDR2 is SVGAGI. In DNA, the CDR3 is TGTGCCAGCAGTTACTCCTCGCTAGCGGGAGGAAGCGAGCAGTACTTC. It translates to CASSYSSLAGGSEQYF.

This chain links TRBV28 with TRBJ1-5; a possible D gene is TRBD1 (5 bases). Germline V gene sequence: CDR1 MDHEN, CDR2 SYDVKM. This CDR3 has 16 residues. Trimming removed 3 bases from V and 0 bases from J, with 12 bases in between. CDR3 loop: CASSFKGSYSNQPQHF. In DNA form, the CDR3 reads TGTGCCAGCAGTTTTAAGGGGTCGTATAGCAATCAGCCCCAGCATTTT.

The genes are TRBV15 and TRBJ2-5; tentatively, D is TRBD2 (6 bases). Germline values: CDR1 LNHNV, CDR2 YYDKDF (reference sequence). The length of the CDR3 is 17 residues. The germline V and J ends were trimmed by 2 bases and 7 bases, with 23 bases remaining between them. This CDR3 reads CATSRLTGVLRVGTQYF. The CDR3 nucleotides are TGTGCCACCAGCAGACTTACGGGAGTACTAAGGGTGGGGACCCAGTACTTC.

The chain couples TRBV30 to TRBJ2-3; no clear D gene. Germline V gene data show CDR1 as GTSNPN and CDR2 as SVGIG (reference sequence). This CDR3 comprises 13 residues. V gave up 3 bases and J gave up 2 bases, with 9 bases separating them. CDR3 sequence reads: CAWSGYLTDTQYF. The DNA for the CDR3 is TGTGCCTGGAGCGGGTACCTCACAGATACGCAGTATTTT.

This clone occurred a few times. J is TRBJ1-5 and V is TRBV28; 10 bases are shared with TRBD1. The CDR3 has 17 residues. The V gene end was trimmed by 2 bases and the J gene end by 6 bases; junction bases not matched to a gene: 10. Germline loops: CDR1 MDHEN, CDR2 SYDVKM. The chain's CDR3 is CASSLLGTGVVGQPQHF. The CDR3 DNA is TGTGCCAGCAGTTTACTCGGGACAGGGGTGGTGGGTCAGCCCCAGCATTTT.

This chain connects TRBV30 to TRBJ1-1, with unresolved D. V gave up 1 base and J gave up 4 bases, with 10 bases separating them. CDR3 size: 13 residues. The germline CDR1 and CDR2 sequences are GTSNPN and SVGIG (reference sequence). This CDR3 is CAWSDSGLTEAFF. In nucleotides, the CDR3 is TGTGCCTGGAGTGATAGCGGGCTCACTGAAGCTTTCTTT.

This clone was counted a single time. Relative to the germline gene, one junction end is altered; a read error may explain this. The CDR3 DNA reads as TGTTCCAGCAGCGACACCGGGACAGGGTTCTCCTACGAGCAGTACTTC. Encoded protein: CSSSDTGTGFSYEQYF. The chain is built from TRBV7-9 and TRBJ2-7, with 9 nucleotides matching TRBD1. The CDR3 has 16 residues. Germline V gives CDR1 SEHNR, CDR2 FQNEAQ (reference sequence).

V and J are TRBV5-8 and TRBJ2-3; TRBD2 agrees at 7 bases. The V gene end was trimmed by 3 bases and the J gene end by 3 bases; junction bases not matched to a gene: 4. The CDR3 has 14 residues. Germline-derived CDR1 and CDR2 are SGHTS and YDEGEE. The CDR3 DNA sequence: TGTGCCAGCAGCTCCAGGGAGGGGACAGATACGCAGTATTTT. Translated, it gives CASSSREGTDTQYF. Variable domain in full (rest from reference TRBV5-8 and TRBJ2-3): EAGVTQSPTHLIKTRGQQATLRCSPISGHTSVYWYQQALGLGLQFLLWYDEGEERNRGNFPPRFSGRQFPNYSSELNVNALELEDSALYLCASSSREGTDTQYFGPGTRLTVL.

CDR3: CASNPDTETSYEQYF. The CDR3 nucleotides are TGCGCCAGCAACCCTGACACCGAAACCTCCTACGAGCAGTACTTC. The chain couples TRBV5-1 to TRBJ2-7; D gene unclear. The CDR3 contains 15 residues. Germline CDR1 and CDR2: SGHRS and YFSETQ. Trimming stripped 6 bases from V and 0 bases from J, with 16 bases between.

CDR3 nucleotide sequence: TGCGCCAGCAGCCAAGATAACAGGGCCAACGAGCAGTACTTC. Translated: CASSQDNRANEQYF. This chain joins TRBV4-3 and TRBJ2-7; D perhaps matches TRBD1 (6 bases). Germline V lookup: CDR1 LGHNA, CDR2 YSLEER. The CDR3 is made up of 14 amino acids. Trimming left V 0 bases short and J 5 bases short, with 11 bases between.

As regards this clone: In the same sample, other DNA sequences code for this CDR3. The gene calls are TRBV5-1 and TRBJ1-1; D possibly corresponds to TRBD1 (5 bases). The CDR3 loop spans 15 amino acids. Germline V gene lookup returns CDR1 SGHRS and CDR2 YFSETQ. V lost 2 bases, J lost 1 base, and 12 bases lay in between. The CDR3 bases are TGCGCCAGCAGCTTAACAGGAACGGGGAACACTGAAGCTTTCTTT. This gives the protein CASSLTGTGNTEAFF. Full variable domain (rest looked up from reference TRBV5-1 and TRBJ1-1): KAGVTQTPRYLIKTRGQQVTLSCSPISGHRSVSWYQQTPGQGLQFLFEYFSETQRNKGNFPGRFSGRQFSNSRSEMNVSTLELGDSALYLCASSLTGTGNTEAFFGQGTRLTVV.

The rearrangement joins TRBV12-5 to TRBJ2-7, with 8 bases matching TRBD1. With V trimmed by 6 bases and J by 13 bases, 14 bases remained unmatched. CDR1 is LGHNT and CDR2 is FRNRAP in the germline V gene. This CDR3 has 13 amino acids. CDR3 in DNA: TGTGCTAGTGGCTTCACCATCGGACAGGGCCTATACTTC. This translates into CASGFTIGQGLYF. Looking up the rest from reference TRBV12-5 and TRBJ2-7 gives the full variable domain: DARVTQTPRHKVTEMGQEVTMRCQPILGHNTVFWYRQTMMQGLELLAYFRNRAPLDDSGMPKDRFSAEMPDATLATLKIQPSEPRDSAVYFCASGFTIGQGLYFGPGTRLTVT.

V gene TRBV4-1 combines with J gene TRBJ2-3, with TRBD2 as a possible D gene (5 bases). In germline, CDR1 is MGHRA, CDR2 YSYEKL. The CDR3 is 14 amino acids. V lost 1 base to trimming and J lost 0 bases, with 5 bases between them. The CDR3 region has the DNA TGCGCCAGCAGCCAAGGCGGGAGCACAGATACGCAGTATTTT. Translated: CASSQGGSTDTQYF.

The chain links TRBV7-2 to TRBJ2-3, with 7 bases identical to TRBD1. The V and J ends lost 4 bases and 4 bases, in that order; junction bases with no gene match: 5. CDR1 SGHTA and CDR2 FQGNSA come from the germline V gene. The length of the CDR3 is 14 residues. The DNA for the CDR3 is TGTGCCAGCAGCTACGGGACAGCCTCAGATACGCAGTATTTT. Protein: CASSYGTASDTQYF.